The 8 T cell receptor beta chains below all came from one sample that was sequenced in a study of T-cell reconstitution after alpha-beta-depleted transplantation in children. Unique molecular identifiers were used to barcode this TCRbeta library. TCRdb independently ran MiXCR on the PCR reads; one entry per CDR3 protein. The repertoire has 45,000 to 60,000 distinct CDR3 sequences, roughly 50% of them found once; the top ten carry roughly two fifths. The sequencing used peripheral blood, collected before TCRalphabeta/CD19-depleted stem cell transplant. All receptors derive from a boy less than two years old with SCID, due to receive a stem cell transplant.

The V and J genes are TRBV20-1 and TRBJ1-2; 9 nucleotides agree with TRBD1. Germline V gene data show CDR1 as DFQATT and CDR2 as SNEGSKA (reference sequence). Trimming at V came to 3 bases and at J to 7 bases, leaving 9 bases not matched to a gene. This CDR3 is 14 amino acids long. CDR3 residues: CSARGTGSCFGYTF. CDR3 bases: TGCAGTGCTAGGGGGACAGGGAGTTGTTTTGGCTACACCTTC.

This sequence joins TRBV11-3 and TRBJ2-7; tentatively, D is TRBD1 or TRBD2 (5 bases each). Germline CDR1 is SGHNT and CDR2 is YENEEA. The V and J ends lost 3 bases and 2 bases respectively, with 11 bases between them. This CDR3 contains 14 residues. CDR3 bases: TGTGCCAGCAGCTTTGCTCCGGGGCCCTACGAGCAGTACTTC. Protein sequence: CASSFAPGPYEQYF.

This clonotype was counted a few times. The chain is built from TRBV6-2 or TRBV6-3 and TRBJ2-1; TRBD2 is a possible D gene (5 bases). Trimming removed 4 bases from V and 4 bases from J, with 8 bases in between. CDR3 length equals 13 residues. The germline V gene encodes CDR1 MNHEY and CDR2 SVGEGT. This CDR3 is CASSFGDYNEQFF. In nucleotides, the CDR3 is TGTGCCAGCAGTTTCGGGGATTACAATGAGCAGTTCTTC.

The chain recombines TRBV5-1 with TRBJ2-1; 12 bases agree with TRBD2. Trimming at V came to 0 bases and at J to 7 bases, leaving 2 bases not matched to a gene. The CDR3 length is 15 residues. CDR1 is SGHRS and CDR2 is YFSETQ in the germline V gene. CDR3 region: CASSLALAGGNEQFF. The CDR3 coding sequence is TGCGCCAGCAGCTTGGCCCTAGCGGGGGGGAATGAGCAGTTCTTC. Full variable domain (remainder filled in from reference TRBV5-1 and TRBJ2-1): KAGVTQTPRYLIKTRGQQVTLSCSPISGHRSVSWYQQTPGQGLQFLFEYFSETQRNKGNFPGRFSGRQFSNSRSEMNVSTLELGDSALYLCASSLALAGGNEQFFGPGTRLTVL.

This chain connects TRBV10-3 to TRBJ1-2; D not certain. Germline V gene data show CDR1 as ENHRY and CDR2 as SYGVKD. This CDR3 region has 12 residues. Between the trimmed V and J ends, which lost 10 bases and 6 bases, there was a span of 15 bases. As DNA, the CDR3 is TGTGCCACAAATAGGGCCAAAGATGGCTACACCTTC. It is translated as CATNRAKDGYTF.

This clonotype appeared a few times. The chain has TRBV20-1 and TRBJ2-7; 11 nucleotides agree with TRBD2. Trimming at V came to 6 bases and at J to 2 bases, leaving 6 bases not matched to a gene. This CDR3 region has 14 residues. Germline V CDR1 and CDR2: DFQATT, SNEGSKA (reference sequence). CDR3 sequence: CSALRLAGPYEQYF. DNA of the CDR3: TGCAGTGCCCTTCGACTAGCGGGGCCCTACGAGCAGTACTTC.

The chain carries TRBV6-1 and TRBJ1-1; tentative D call: TRBD1 (6 bases). The V gene lost 6 bases and the J gene lost 0 bases, with 14 bases spanning the gap. This CDR3 spans 15 amino acids. Germline CDR1 is MNHNS and CDR2 is SASEGT. Here the CDR3 DNA reads TGTGCCAGCAGCCCACTGGAGGGGGTGAACACTGAAGCTTTCTTT. It is translated as CASSPLEGVNTEAFF.

This clonotype has a handful of counts. This chain connects TRBV5-4 to TRBJ2-7, with no clear D. The CDR3 consists of 13 residues. Deletions cut 1 base from V and 4 bases from J, with 9 bases between. Germline loops: CDR1 SGHNT, CDR2 YYREEE (reference sequence). Written as DNA, the CDR3 is TGTGCCAGCAGCTTGTGGTCCGCATACGAGCAGTACTTC. It yields the protein CASSLWSAYEQYF.